This entry is about one T cell receptor beta chain. J gave up 4 bases and V 4 bases, and 5 bases lay outside the gene matches. The CDR3 spans 15 residues. Per germline, CDR1 KGHSH and CDR2 LQKENI. These data are taken from a study of blood T cell repertoires in COVID-19. Overall study: The cDNA or gDNA used as material had been derived from T cells, B-cell-depleted T cells, or PBMCs.

In the study's own analysis: For nucleated cells, counts were estimated from reference gene primer amplification. Here immunoSEQ multiplex PCR was the method, and the copy in TCRdb shows in-frame clones only, minus some. The DNA gave D and trimming, while V, J and clone size come from that table. This table holds approximately 150,000 clones, around 83% found once. What was sequenced was peripheral blood. The source is a human donor in a cohort sampled during active COVID-19. The chain recombines TRBV18 with TRBJ1-3, with 9 bases aligning to TRBD1. The CDR3, as DNA: TGTGCCAGCTCACTACAGGGGGCGGAAGGAAACACCATATATTTT. Encoded protein: CASSLQGAEGNTIYF.